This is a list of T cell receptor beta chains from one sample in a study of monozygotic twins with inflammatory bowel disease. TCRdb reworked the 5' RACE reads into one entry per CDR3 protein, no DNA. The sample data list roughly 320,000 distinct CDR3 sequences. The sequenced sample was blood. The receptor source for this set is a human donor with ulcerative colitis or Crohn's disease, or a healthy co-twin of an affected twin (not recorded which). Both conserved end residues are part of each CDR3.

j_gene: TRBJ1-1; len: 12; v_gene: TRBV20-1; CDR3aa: CSARDDLQGAFF
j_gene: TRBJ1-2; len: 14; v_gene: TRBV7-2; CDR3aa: CASSLVGGSNGYTF
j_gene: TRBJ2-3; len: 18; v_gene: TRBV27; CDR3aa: CASSPPLPGETSTDTQYF
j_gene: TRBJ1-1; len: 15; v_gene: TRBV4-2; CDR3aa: CASSQTGPPNTEAFF
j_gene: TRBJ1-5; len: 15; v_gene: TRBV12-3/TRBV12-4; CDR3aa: CASSLVGASNQPQHF
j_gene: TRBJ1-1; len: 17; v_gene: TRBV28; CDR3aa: CASTNKTRGLANTEAFF
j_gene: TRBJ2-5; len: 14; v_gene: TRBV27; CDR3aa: CASSLKQGRKTQYF
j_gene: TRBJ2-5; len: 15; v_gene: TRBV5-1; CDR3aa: CASSLPTPAQETQYF
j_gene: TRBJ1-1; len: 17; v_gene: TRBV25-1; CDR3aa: CASSPTPGTGSTTEAFF
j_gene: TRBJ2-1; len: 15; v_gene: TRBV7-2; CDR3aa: CASSSGGTPYNEQFF
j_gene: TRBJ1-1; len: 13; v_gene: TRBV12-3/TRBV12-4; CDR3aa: CASSRPAGTEAFF
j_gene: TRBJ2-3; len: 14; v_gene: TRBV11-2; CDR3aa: CASSLQGRADTQYF
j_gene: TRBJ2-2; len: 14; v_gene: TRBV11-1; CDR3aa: CASSPTGFLGELFF
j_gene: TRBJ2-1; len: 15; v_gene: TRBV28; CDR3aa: CASEIAGVLYNEQFF
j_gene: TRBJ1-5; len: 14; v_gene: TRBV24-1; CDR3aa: CATAKLMGDQPQHF
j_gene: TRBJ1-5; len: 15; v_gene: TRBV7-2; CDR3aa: CASSRDSLANQPQHF
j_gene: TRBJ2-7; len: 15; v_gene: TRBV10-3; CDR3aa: CAISEPTSGDYEQYF
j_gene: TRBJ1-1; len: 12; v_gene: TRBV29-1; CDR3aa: CSVHRGGTEAFF
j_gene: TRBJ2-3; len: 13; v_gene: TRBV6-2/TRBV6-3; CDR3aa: CASGQSSTDTQYF
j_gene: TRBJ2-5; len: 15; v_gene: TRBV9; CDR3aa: CASSVGWGLLETQYF
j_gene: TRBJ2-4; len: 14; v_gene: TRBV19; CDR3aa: CASKEELAKNIQYF
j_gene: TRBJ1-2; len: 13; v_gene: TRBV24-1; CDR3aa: CATSPGVYYGYTF
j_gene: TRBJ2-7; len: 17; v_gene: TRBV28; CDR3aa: CASSLRRKGQRPYEQYF
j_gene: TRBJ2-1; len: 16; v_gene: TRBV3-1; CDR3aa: CASSRWGGLSYNEQFF
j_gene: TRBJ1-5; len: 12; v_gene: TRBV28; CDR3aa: CASSSENRPQHF
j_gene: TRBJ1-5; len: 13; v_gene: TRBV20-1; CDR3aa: CSVRPVANQPQHF
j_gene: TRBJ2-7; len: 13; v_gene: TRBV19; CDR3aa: CASRGVGSYEQYF
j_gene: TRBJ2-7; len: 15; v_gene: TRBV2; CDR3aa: CASSGSADPTYEQYF
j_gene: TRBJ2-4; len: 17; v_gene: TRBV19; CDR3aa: CASSIGRAGMNKNIQYF
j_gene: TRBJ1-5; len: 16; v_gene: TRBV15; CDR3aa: CATSREQVVGNQPQHF
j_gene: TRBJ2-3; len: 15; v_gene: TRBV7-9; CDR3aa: CASSLLGSLTDTQYF
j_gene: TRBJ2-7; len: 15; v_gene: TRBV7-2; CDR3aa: CASSPYAGSSYEQYF